Listed below are T cell receptor beta chains from one sample, sequenced in a study of blood T cell repertoires in COVID-19. Sequencing was performed with immunoSEQ multiplex PCR; in TCRdb, only in-frame clones are kept and a portion is missing. The table has over 70,000 clones, 60% to 85% seen once; the top ten hold under 55%. Sequenced input: peripheral blood. The source of these receptors is a human donor in a cohort sampled during active COVID-19. Each CDR3 is given with its conserved first and last residue. The order of the fields is V gene, D gene, clone size, J gene, CDR3 DNA, CDR3 protein. A D gene is named only where the DNA matches it firmly. Size tells how often a clone was seen (once, few, many) or the class of an expanded clone, and some rows leave it out.

v_gene: TRBV7-6
d_gene: TRBD2
abundance: NA
j_gene: TRBJ2-1
CDR3nt: TGTGCCAGCACCTTCCTTTCGGGAGGCCCTAGGAATGAGCAGTTCTTC
CDR3aa: CASTFLSGGPRNEQFF

v_gene: TRBV28
d_gene: NA
abundance: once
j_gene: TRBJ2-3
CDR3nt: TGTGCCAGCAGCTCTAGTCCAAGTCGATCGGCGCAGTATTTT
CDR3aa: CASSSSPSRSAQYF

v_gene: TRBV6-5
d_gene: TRBD2
abundance: NA
j_gene: TRBJ2-3
CDR3nt: TGTGCCAGCAGCAAGCGGGAGCTGGCAGATACGCAGTATTTT
CDR3aa: CASSKRELADTQYF

v_gene: TRBV7-9
d_gene: TRBD1
abundance: NA
j_gene: TRBJ1-3
CDR3nt: TGTGCCAGCAGAGACAGGGGGTCTCCTGGAAACACCATATATTTT
CDR3aa: CASRDRGSPGNTIYF

v_gene: TRBV23-1
d_gene: TRBD1
abundance: NA
j_gene: TRBJ2-7
CDR3nt: TGCGCCAGCAGTCCCCCCTTCGACAGGGGTATCTCGGGGGAGCAGTACTTC
CDR3aa: CASSPPFDRGISGEQYF

v_gene: TRBV19
d_gene: NA
abundance: NA
j_gene: TRBJ2-1
CDR3nt: TGTGCCAGTAGTATGCTACGGAGAGACAATGAGCAGTTCTTC
CDR3aa: CASSMLRRDNEQFF

v_gene: TRBV4-3
d_gene: TRBD1
abundance: NA
j_gene: TRBJ1-1
CDR3nt: TGCGCCAGCAGCCAAGAAGGGACAGGGAGCACTGAAGCTTTCTTT
CDR3aa: CASSQEGTGSTEAFF

v_gene: TRBV19
d_gene: TRBD2
abundance: NA
j_gene: TRBJ2-4
CDR3nt: TGTGCCAGTAGTATCGGACTAGCGGTGAGGAACATTCAGTACTTC
CDR3aa: CASSIGLAVRNIQYF

v_gene: TRBV30
d_gene: NA
abundance: NA
j_gene: TRBJ1-3
CDR3nt: TGTGCCTGGAGTAAGAGCTCTGGAAACACCATATATTTT
CDR3aa: CAWSKSSGNTIYF

v_gene: TRBV28
d_gene: TRBD1
abundance: NA
j_gene: TRBJ2-1
CDR3nt: TGTGCCAGCAAAGGGACAGGGAGTATGAATCAGGAGTTCTTC
CDR3aa: CASKGTGSMNQEFF

v_gene: TRBV7-3
d_gene: NA
abundance: NA
j_gene: TRBJ2-3
CDR3nt: TGTGCCAGCAGCGACACTTCGGATACGCAGTATTTT
CDR3aa: CASSDTSDTQYF

v_gene: TRBV13
d_gene: TRBD1
abundance: NA
j_gene: TRBJ2-5
CDR3nt: TGTGCCAGCAGCGCGGACAGGGGGGGGGAGACCCAGTACTTC
CDR3aa: CASSADRGGETQYF

v_gene: TRBV7-3
d_gene: NA
abundance: once
j_gene: TRBJ2-7
CDR3nt: TGTGCCAGCAGCTTAATGGGGCGGGGCGCCGGGAACGAGCAGTACTTC
CDR3aa: CASSLMGRGAGNEQYF

v_gene: TRBV7-3
d_gene: TRBD1
abundance: NA
j_gene: TRBJ2-6
CDR3nt: TGTGCCAGCAGCCCCGGGACAGAGAGCAACGTCCTGACTTTC
CDR3aa: CASSPGTESNVLTF

v_gene: TRBV2
d_gene: NA
abundance: NA
j_gene: TRBJ1-2
CDR3nt: TGTGCCAGCAGACACAGGGATGGCTACACCTTC
CDR3aa: CASRHRDGYTF

v_gene: TRBV13
d_gene: TRBD1
abundance: once
j_gene: TRBJ1-6
CDR3nt: TGTGCCAGCAGCAAAACAGGACAGGGCTCACCCCTCCACTTT
CDR3aa: CASSKTGQGSPLHF

v_gene: TRBV27
d_gene: TRBD1
abundance: NA
j_gene: TRBJ2-1
CDR3nt: TGTGCCAGCAGTTCGCCGGGACAGGGGGACAATGAGCAGTTCTTC
CDR3aa: CASSSPGQGDNEQFF

v_gene: TRBV9
d_gene: NA
abundance: NA
j_gene: TRBJ2-3
CDR3nt: TGTGCCAGCAACCCTTGGGGGGGCGGTGGAGATACGCAGTATTTT
CDR3aa: CASNPWGGGGDTQYF

v_gene: TRBV28
d_gene: NA
abundance: few
j_gene: TRBJ1-2
CDR3nt: TGTGCCAGCAGTCCAGGGAACTATGGCTACACCTTC
CDR3aa: CASSPGNYGYTF

v_gene: TRBV5-1
d_gene: NA
abundance: few
j_gene: TRBJ1-1
CDR3nt: TGCGCCAGCAGCTCTGGGGGGGCCTACGTCGGAAACACTGAAGCTTTCTTT
CDR3aa: CASSSGGAYVGNTEAFF

v_gene: TRBV28
d_gene: NA
abundance: NA
j_gene: TRBJ1-3
CDR3nt: TGTGCCAGCAGTCCAACACGGGAAAACACCATATATTTT
CDR3aa: CASSPTRENTIYF

v_gene: TRBV28
d_gene: NA
abundance: NA
j_gene: TRBJ1-2
CDR3nt: TGTGCCAGCAGGGCAGGGGCCAGGGGCTACACCTTC
CDR3aa: CASRAGARGYTF

v_gene: TRBV6-5
d_gene: TRBD1
abundance: NA
j_gene: TRBJ2-2
CDR3nt: TGTGCCAGCAGTAGGACAGGGCCGAACACCGGGGAGCTGTTTTTT
CDR3aa: CASSRTGPNTGELFF

v_gene: TRBV27
d_gene: NA
abundance: few
j_gene: TRBJ2-7
CDR3nt: TGTGCCAGCAGTAGCCCCTACGAGCAGTACTTC
CDR3aa: CASSSPYEQYF

v_gene: TRBV6-2/TRBV6-3
d_gene: NA
abundance: once
j_gene: TRBJ1-5
CDR3nt: TGTGCCAGCAGTTCAGGGGTTCAGCCCCAGCATTTT
CDR3aa: CASSSGVQPQHF

v_gene: TRBV4-3
d_gene: NA
abundance: once
j_gene: TRBJ1-2
CDR3nt: TGCGCCAGCAGCCAAGATCGGAGACTTTCCCACTATGGCTACACCTTC
CDR3aa: CASSQDRRLSHYGYTF

v_gene: TRBV11-2
d_gene: NA
abundance: NA
j_gene: TRBJ2-1
CDR3nt: TGTGCCAGCAGCTTAGGAGGCACGAGCTCCTACAATGAGCAGTTCTTC
CDR3aa: CASSLGGTSSYNEQFF

v_gene: TRBV19
d_gene: NA
abundance: once
j_gene: TRBJ1-2
CDR3nt: TGTGCCAGTAGGGGGGCCGGGACGGACGAAAGCTACACCTTC
CDR3aa: CASRGAGTDESYTF

v_gene: TRBV4-3
d_gene: TRBD2
abundance: NA
j_gene: TRBJ2-5
CDR3nt: TGCGCCAGCAGCCAAGGAGCCGGGACTAGCGGGAGGCAAGAGACCCAGTACTTC
CDR3aa: CASSQGAGTSGRQETQYF

v_gene: TRBV19
d_gene: TRBD1
abundance: NA
j_gene: TRBJ2-3
CDR3nt: TGTGCCAGTTCCCACAGGGGGCTCACAGATACGCAGTATTTT
CDR3aa: CASSHRGLTDTQYF

v_gene: TRBV5-1
d_gene: TRBD2
abundance: NA
j_gene: TRBJ2-3
CDR3nt: TGCGCCAGCAGCCCAGTCGGGGGGGCCTACACAGATACGCAGTATTTT
CDR3aa: CASSPVGGAYTDTQYF

v_gene: TRBV28
d_gene: TRBD2
abundance: few
j_gene: TRBJ2-7
CDR3nt: TGTGCCAGCAATCCCATCAGTAGCGGGATTTACGAGCAGTACTTC
CDR3aa: CASNPISSGIYEQYF

v_gene: TRBV6-2/TRBV6-3
d_gene: NA
abundance: once
j_gene: TRBJ2-7
CDR3nt: TGTGCCAGCAGTTATCATCGTCCCGAAGGAGGGAGCTCCTACGAGCAGTACTTC
CDR3aa: CASSYHRPEGGSSYEQYF